This is a list of T cell receptor beta chains from one sample in a study of blood T cell repertoires in COVID-19. Measured with immunoSEQ multiplex PCR; TCRdb has only the in-frame clones, and not every one. The sample carries around 260,000 clones, more than 85% recorded once. Sample: peripheral blood. These receptors were taken from a person between 18 and 35 years old with COVID-19, enrolled during active disease. Each CDR3 is given with its conserved first and last residue. A D gene is named only where the DNA matches it firmly. Clone size, where shown, is once, few, many, or a class for clones that have expanded.

TRBJ2-7,TRBV4-2,TRBD2,.,TGTGCCAGCAGCCAAGATTCCCCCGGACTAGCCGGCGAGCAGTACTTC,CASSQDSPGLAGEQYF
TRBJ2-7,TRBV19,.,.,TGTGCCAGTATAGGGAGAACTAGTCTGGGCTACGAGCAGTACTTC,CASIGRTSLGYEQYF
TRBJ2-3,TRBV19,TRBD2,few,TGTGCCAGTAAAGAGCGGGAGGGCCCCTCAGATACGCAGTATTTT,CASKEREGPSDTQYF
TRBJ2-4,TRBV6-5,.,.,TGTGCCAGCAGCCTCGAGGGTAACATTCAGTACTTC,CASSLEGNIQYF
TRBJ2-1,TRBV5-5,.,once,TGTGCCAGCAGCTTGGGTCCTTGGGCGACCTCCTACAATGAGCAGTTCTTC,CASSLGPWATSYNEQFF
TRBJ2-3,TRBV5-1,TRBD2,.,TGCGCCAGCAGCCCGTTTAGCGGGGAGAGCACAGATACGCAGTATTTT,CASSPFSGESTDTQYF
TRBJ1-2,TRBV5-8,TRBD1,.,TGTGCCAGCAGCTCCGGCAGGGGGCAATTTGGCTACACCTTC,CASSSGRGQFGYTF
TRBJ2-5,TRBV19,TRBD2,.,TGTGCCAGTAGTATAGGTTTGGGACTAGTAATCCAAGAGACCCAGTACTTC,CASSIGLGLVIQETQYF
TRBJ2-1,TRBV6-2/TRBV6-3,TRBD1,.,TGTGCCAGCAGTTCACAGGGGAATGAGCAGTTCTTC,CASSSQGNEQFF
TRBJ2-3,TRBV10-3,TRBD2,few,TGTGCCATCAGTGAGCCGGGACTAGCTGGGGATACGCAGTATTTT,CAISEPGLAGDTQYF
TRBJ2-4,TRBV7-9,.,.,TGTGCCAGCAGCGCCGGGCAGGGAGCCAAAAACATTCAGTACTTC,CASSAGQGAKNIQYF
TRBJ2-7,TRBV7-2,TRBD2,.,TGTGCCAGCAGCTTACCTAGCGGGAGGGCCGTGTCCTACGAGCAGTACTTC,CASSLPSGRAVSYEQYF
TRBJ2-7,TRBV19,TRBD1,.,TGTGCCAGTAGGAGGGACAGGGACACCTACGAGCAGTACTTC,CASRRDRDTYEQYF
TRBJ2-5,TRBV9,TRBD1,.,TGTGCCAGCAGCAGCAGACAGGGTCTAGAGACCCAGTACTTC,CASSSRQGLETQYF
TRBJ1-5,TRBV5-1,.,.,TGCGCCAGCAGCGCGAACGGGGGGTACAATCAGCCCCAGCATTTT,CASSANGGYNQPQHF
TRBJ2-1,TRBV19,.,.,TGTGCCAGTAGTATTAGTCGTAATGAGCAGTTCTTC,CASSISRNEQFF
TRBJ2-1,TRBV5-5,.,.,TGTGCCAGCAGCCCAGGGTATTACAATGAGCAGTTCTTC,CASSPGYYNEQFF
TRBJ1-2,TRBV24-1,.,.,TGTGCCACCAGTGACCAAGGGAGTCTCACCTTC,CATSDQGSLTF
TRBJ2-7,TRBV19,TRBD2,.,TGTGCCAGTAGTATAAGACTAGCGGGAGGGCACAACGAGCAGTACTTC,CASSIRLAGGHNEQYF
TRBJ2-1,TRBV7-9,TRBD2,.,TGTGCCAGCAGCTTGGATTCATCCGGGAGGTATGAGCAGTTCTTC,CASSLDSSGRYEQFF
TRBJ2-1,TRBV5-1,TRBD2,.,TGCGCCAGCAGCGTGGCGGCTAGCGGGAGCCGGAATGAGCAGTTCTTC,CASSVAASGSRNEQFF
TRBJ2-2,TRBV19,TRBD1,.,TGTGCCAGTAGTACAGACAGGGGCACCGGGGAGCTGTTTTTT,CASSTDRGTGELFF
TRBJ2-7,TRBV7-2,TRBD2,.,TGTGCCAGCAGCCCCGCGGGGGGCGGGAGGTCCTACGAGCAGTACTTC,CASSPAGGGRSYEQYF
TRBJ2-5,TRBV9,.,.,TGTGCCAGCAGCGTAGGAGGCCAAGAGACCCAGTACTTC,CASSVGGQETQYF
TRBJ1-1,TRBV6-2/TRBV6-3,TRBD1,once,TGTGCCAGCAGTGTACAGGGGGGTGTGAACACTGAAGCTTTCTTT,CASSVQGGVNTEAFF
TRBJ2-7,TRBV11-2,TRBD2,once,TGTGCCAGCAGCTTTAGCACTAGCGCCATCTACGAGCAGTACTTC,CASSFSTSAIYEQYF
TRBJ2-7,TRBV2,TRBD1,.,TGTGCCAGCATGGCACAGGGGGCGTCCGAGCAGTACTTC,CASMAQGASEQYF
TRBJ2-7,TRBV13,.,.,TGTGCCAGCAGCCCCTGGACTACCGGAGGGGAGCAGTACTTC,CASSPWTTGGEQYF
TRBJ2-1,TRBV6-5,TRBD2,once,TGTGCCAGCAGTTCTTTGACTAGCGGGAGCAATGAGCAGTTCTTC,CASSSLTSGSNEQFF
TRBJ2-1,TRBV4-2,TRBD2,few,TGTGCCAGCAGCCTTAGCGGGAGCTCCTACAATGAGCAGTTCTTC,CASSLSGSSYNEQFF
TRBJ2-1,TRBV4-1,TRBD1,.,TGCGCCAGCAGCCTAAGGACAGGGACAGCGGGCGTAATCAATGAGCAGTTCTTC,CASSLRTGTAGVINEQFF
TRBJ2-1,TRBV7-2,.,.,TGTGCCAGCAGCTTAGCTAGATACAATGAGCAGTTCTTC,CASSLARYNEQFF
TRBJ2-7,TRBV11-2,TRBD2,.,TGTGCCAGCAGCTTAACTAGCGGATATTACGAGCAGTACTTC,CASSLTSGYYEQYF
TRBJ2-4,TRBV2,TRBD2,.,TGTGCCAGCAGTGAAGCGCACCCTAGCGGGGGGACTCAGTACTTC,CASSEAHPSGGTQYF
TRBJ2-2,TRBV27,TRBD2,few,TGTGCCAGCAGTTTAGTGAGAGTGGGACTAGCCAACACCGGGGAGCTGTTTTTT,CASSLVRVGLANTGELFF
TRBJ1-6,TRBV6-7,TRBD1,.,TGTGCCACCGTAGGGGACAGGCTCACCTATAATTCACCCCTCCACTTT,CATVGDRLTYNSPLHF
TRBJ2-1,TRBV5-6,TRBD2,.,TGTGCCAGCAGCTTAGGGCTAGCGGGAGTCCCAGATGAGCAGTTCTTC,CASSLGLAGVPDEQFF
TRBJ2-3,TRBV2,TRBD2,.,TGTGCCAGCACGCGGGGACTAGCGGGCCCCGGGGATACGCAGTATTTT,CASTRGLAGPGDTQYF
TRBJ1-2,TRBV28,.,.,TGTGCCAGCAGTTTAACCCACCTACGCGACACAGAGATTGGATATGGCTACACCTTC,CASSLTHLRDTEIGYGYTF
TRBJ2-1,TRBV5-4,.,once,TGTGCCAGCAGCTTTGCACAGGGCTCCTACAATGAGCAGTTCTTC,CASSFAQGSYNEQFF
TRBJ2-2,TRBV27,.,once,TGTGCCAGCGCATACAGACTAGCCGGGGAGCTGTTTTTT,CASAYRLAGELFF
TRBJ2-3,TRBV9,TRBD2,.,TGTGCCAGCAGCGTAGATGTAGCGGGACGCACAGATACGCAGTATTTT,CASSVDVAGRTDTQYF
TRBJ1-5,TRBV27,.,once,TGTGCCAGCAGTCCCCTAGGGGGAGAGCAGCCCCAGCATTTT,CASSPLGGEQPQHF
TRBJ1-1,TRBV2,.,.,TGTGCCAGCAGTGGAGGCGGCGACACTGAAGCTTTCTTT,CASSGGGDTEAFF
TRBJ2-7,TRBV5-5,TRBD2,.,TGTGCCAGCAGCTTGGGGACTAGCCAATACGAGCAGTACTTC,CASSLGTSQYEQYF
TRBJ2-1,TRBV28,TRBD2,once,TGTGCCAGCAGTTTATGGAATACTAGCGGGTACTACAATGAGCAGTTCTTC,CASSLWNTSGYYNEQFF
TRBJ1-5,TRBV28,.,.,TGTGCCAGCAGTACAGTCTCGGGCAATCAGCCCCAGCATTTT,CASSTVSGNQPQHF
TRBJ1-1,TRBV12-2,.,.,TGTGCAAGTCGCTTCTATGGACAGTTGGGTATGAACACTGAAGCTTTCTTT,CASRFYGQLGMNTEAFF
TRBJ2-5,TRBV12-3/TRBV12-4,.,.,TGTGCCAGCAGTTTCGGGGAAGAGACCCAGTACTTC,CASSFGEETQYF
TRBJ1-1,TRBV13,.,.,TGTGCCAGCAGCTCCCGGGTTGTGAACACTGAAGCTTTCTTT,CASSSRVVNTEAFF
TRBJ2-1,TRBV24-1,TRBD2,.,TGTGCCACCAGTGATTTTTTAGGGACTAGCCCCAATGAGCAGTTCTTC,CATSDFLGTSPNEQFF
TRBJ2-1,TRBV15,.,.,TGTGCCACCAGCAGTCTGGACAGTGTTCACAATGAGCAGTTCTTC,CATSSLDSVHNEQFF
TRBJ1-6,TRBV6-5,.,.,TGTGCCAGCAGCCGACTACAGTTTTCACCCCTCCACTTT,CASSRLQFSPLHF
TRBJ2-5,TRBV4-3,TRBD2,.,TGCGCCAGCAGCCAAGAGAGAGGGCGGGAGGACCTGGAGACCCAGTACTTC,CASSQERGREDLETQYF
TRBJ2-3,TRBV28,TRBD1,.,TGTGCCAGCAGCCCTCGGACAGGAAGAACAGATACGCAGTATTTT,CASSPRTGRTDTQYF